These T cell receptor beta chains were read from a single sample in a study of PD-1 blockade in classical Hodgkin lymphoma. The data were produced by immunoSEQ multiplex PCR, yet TCRdb's version contains in-frame clones alone and is incomplete. The table has about 930 clones, about 70% seen once. Sequencing used CD8+ T cells from blood, obtained at baseline. The receptors stem from a human donor with classical Hodgkin lymphoma. CDR3s include the opening cysteine and the closing phenylalanine or tryptophan. A D gene is named only where the DNA matches it firmly. Clone size is stated in some rows and not others, as once, few, many or a class when expanded.

>TRBV28|TRBJ1-6|-|-
CASSTDWSPLHF
TGTGCCAGCAGTACCGATTGGTCACCCCTCCACTTT
>TRBV4-3|TRBJ2-1|TRBD2|-
CASSQDLAGIYNEQFF
TGCGCCAGCAGCCAAGATCTAGCGGGGATCTACAATGAGCAGTTCTTC
>TRBV4-3|TRBJ1-1|-|-
CASSQDGTLTEAFF
TGCGCCAGCAGCCAAGATGGGACACTCACTGAAGCTTTCTTT
>TRBV5-8|TRBJ2-3|TRBD1|once
CASSRDRGLADTQYF
TGTGCCAGCAGCAGAGACAGGGGGTTGGCGGATACGCAGTATTTT
>TRBV11-3|TRBJ2-7|-|-
CASSLGTQFYEQYF
TGTGCCAGCAGCTTAGGGACCCAATTCTACGAGCAGTACTTC
>TRBV4-3|TRBJ2-1|-|-
CASSPFVTTEQFF
TGCGCCAGCAGCCCCTTCGTAACGACCGAGCAGTTCTTC
>TRBV9|TRBJ2-1|TRBD2|large
CASSDSGSTYNEQFF
TGTGCCAGCAGTGATAGCGGGAGCACCTACAATGAGCAGTTCTTC
>TRBV6-6|TRBJ2-3|-|-
CASITGTDTQYF
TGTGCCAGCATAACCGGCACAGATACGCAGTATTTT
>TRBV6-5|TRBJ2-5|-|-
CASSQGLYQETQYF
TGTGCCAGCAGCCAGGGACTGTACCAAGAGACCCAGTACTTC
>TRBV7-4|TRBJ1-1|-|-
CASSLVGSFSNTEAFF
TGTGCCAGCAGCTTAGTGGGGAGTTTCTCGAACACTGAAGCTTTCTTT
>TRBV2|TRBJ2-5|TRBD2|-
CASSGGGGRVETQYF
TGTGCCAGCAGCGGCGGCGGGGGGAGGGTGGAGACCCAGTACTTC
>TRBV2|TRBJ1-3|-|few
CASMGAPFSGNTIYF
TGTGCCAGCATGGGGGCGCCTTTCTCTGGAAACACCATATATTTT
>TRBV6-6|TRBJ2-1|-|-
CATITGYNEQFF
TGTGCCACCATAACGGGGTACAATGAGCAGTTCTTC
>TRBV5-1|TRBJ2-5|-|-
CASSELKMGTGMETQYF
TGCGCCAGCAGCGAATTAAAAATGGGAACTGGGATGGAGACCCAGTACTTC
>TRBV4-2|TRBJ1-2|-|-
CASSQVGRDTYGYTF
TGTGCCAGCAGCCAAGTTGGTCGGGACACCTATGGCTACACCTTC
>TRBV7-9|TRBJ2-5|-|-
CASSKSADSRWQETQYF
TGTGCCAGCAGTAAATCTGCGGACAGTAGGTGGCAAGAGACCCAGTACTTC
>TRBV27|TRBJ1-5|TRBD1|once
CASSWDSSNQPQHF
TGTGCCAGCAGTTGGGACAGTAGCAATCAGCCCCAGCATTTT
>TRBV5-4|TRBJ2-3|-|-
CASSSEFSATSTDTQYF
TGTGCCAGCAGCTCGGAGTTTAGCGCGACCAGCACAGATACGCAGTATTTT
>TRBV19|TRBJ2-7|TRBD2|-
CASSLVASGYEQYF
TGTGCCAGTAGTCTCGTGGCTAGCGGGTACGAGCAGTACTTC
>TRBV5-4|TRBJ2-1|-|-
CASSPLGDNEQFF
TGTGCCAGCAGCCCCCTAGGGGACAATGAGCAGTTCTTC
>TRBV27|TRBJ2-3|-|few
CASSERGFTDTQYF
TGTGCCAGCAGTGAACGGGGGTTCACAGATACGCAGTATTTT
>TRBV21-1|TRBJ2-2|-|-
CASSKSPGGCTGELFF
TGTGCCAGCAGCAAAAGTCCGGGGGGCTGCACCGGGGAGCTGTTTTTT
>TRBV13|TRBJ2-5|TRBD2|-
CASSPRTSGSLGETQYF
TGTGCCAGCAGCCCACGGACTAGCGGGAGCCTCGGAGAGACCCAGTACTTC
>TRBV4-1|TRBJ1-1|TRBD1|-
CASSFVPGQGSQTEAFF
TGCGCCAGCAGCTTCGTCCCGGGACAGGGTAGTCAAACTGAAGCTTTCTTT
>TRBV27|TRBJ2-2|-|-
CASSSSRATLNTGELFF
TGTGCCAGCAGTTCAAGCAGGGCTACGTTGAACACCGGGGAGCTGTTTTTT